These 30 T cell receptor beta chains share one sample of origin, sequenced in a study of blood T cell repertoires in COVID-19 (dated by TCRdb to the early 2020s). Library preparation employed the immunoSEQ multiplex PCR assay. TCRdb obtained this table from immuneACCESS and retained in-frame rearrangements with V and J assigned. These tables miss some clones; where compared with another copy, unresolved V genes account for less than half of the shortfall, and the remainder is unexplained. The sample profile shows approximately 100,000 clones; about nine tenths of them were found once. Of the sample, 1.1% falls within the top ten clones. Sequencing was carried out using peripheral blood. These TCRs come from a human donor in a cohort sampled during active COVID-19.

This chain uses TRBV19 with TRBJ1-4; 9 bases align to TRBD1. This CDR3 is 15 amino acids long. Trimming cost V 5 bases and J 8 bases; bases outside gene matches: 9. Germline lookup yields CDR1 LNHDA and CDR2 SQIVND (reference sequence). CDR3 DNA: TGTGCCAGTAGTCAAAGGGGACAGGGAGGGGAAAAACTGTTTTTT. Protein sequence: CASSQRGQGGEKLFF.

This clone has ten or more counts. The gene calls are TRBV12-3 or TRBV12-4 and TRBJ1-1, with a tentative D call TRBD1 (6 bases). With 3 bases removed from V and 9 bases from J, the gap between germline ends came to 11 bases. This CDR3 is 12 amino acids long. The CDR3 nucleotides are TGTGCCAGCAGTTTGGGTTGGGGGCAAGCTTTCTTT. Translating gives CASSLGWGQAFF.

This chain uses TRBV3-1 (or the pseudogene TRBV3-2) with TRBJ2-7, with TRBD2 matching over 9 bases. Trimming at V came to 1 base and at J to 6 bases, leaving 7 bases not matched to a gene. The CDR3 is 15 residues long. Per germline, CDR1 LGHDT and CDR2 YNNKEL (reference sequence). The CDR3 coding sequence is TGTGCCAGCAGCCAAGTAGGACTAGCGAGATCCGAGCAGTACTTC. Its protein product is CASSQVGLARSEQYF.

This clone was observed once. This chain links TRBV7-2 with TRBJ2-7; 9 positions agree with TRBD2. There are 16 residues in the CDR3. CDR1 and CDR2 (germline): SGHTA, FQGNSA. V lost 5 bases and J lost 5; bases outside the gene matches: 13. The CDR3 bases are TGTGCCAGCAGCCAACTAGCGGGCCCGGCGCTACACGAGCAGTACTTC. This translates into CASSQLAGPALHEQYF.

This clone was counted between two and nine times. This chain uses TRBV18 with TRBJ2-2, with 7 positions matching TRBD1. J lost 15 bases, V lost 3 bases, and 16 bases had no gene match. CDR1 is KGHSH, CDR2 LQKENI, per germline. The CDR3 runs to 15 residues. CDR3 nucleotides: TGTGCCAGCTCACCCCTTCCTCCACCGACAGGGTCGATGTTTTTT. Translation: CASSPLPPPTGSMFF.

The gene calls are TRBV4-3 and TRBJ2-7, with 9 bases fitting TRBD1. The germline CDR1 and CDR2 sequences are LGHNA and YSLEER. V was pared by 0 bases and J by 7 bases, with 4 bases of the junction left unmatched. This CDR3 spans 14 amino acids. The CDR3 region has the DNA TGCGCCAGCAGCCAAGAGGGACAGGGCGGTGAGCAGTACTTC. Translation: CASSQEGQGGEQYF.

This sequence joins TRBV11-1 and TRBJ1-2; D is ambiguous. Trimming took off 1 base at V and 3 bases at J, with 6 bases between the two ends. Germline CDR1 SGHAT, CDR2 FQDESV (reference sequence). The CDR3 is 13 residues long. The CDR3 protein is CASSLGSDYGYTF. CDR3 nucleotides: TGTGCCAGCAGCTTAGGCTCGGACTATGGCTACACCTTC.

The gene calls are TRBV29-1 and TRBJ1-2; 7 bases are a match to TRBD1. Unmatched junction bases numbered 5, after V lost 6 bases and J lost 4 bases. CDR1 and CDR2 (germline): SQVTM, ANQGSEA. The CDR3 is 12 amino acids. DNA of the CDR3: TGCAGCGTGGACAGGTTAGGCTATGGCTACACCTTC. Protein sequence: CSVDRLGYGYTF.

The chain recombines TRBV18 with TRBJ2-7, with D possibly being TRBD1 (6 bases). CDR3 length equals 13 residues. Germline V gene lookup returns CDR1 KGHSH and CDR2 LQKENI. Trimming removed 6 bases at V and 2 bases at J, with 11 bases between. The CDR3 coding sequence is TGTGCCAGCTCCCGGGACACCACCTACGAGCAGTACTTC. Its protein is CASSRDTTYEQYF.

This chain joins TRBV5-4 and TRBJ2-2; 7 nucleotides agree with TRBD1. Germline CDR1 SGHNT, CDR2 YYREEE (reference sequence). J was trimmed by 1 base and V by 4 bases; bases with no gene match: 16. This CDR3 contains 19 residues. The DNA of the CDR3 is TGTGCCAGCAGCCGACCTACGACCCGGACAGGTGTGAACACCGGGGAGCTGTTTTTT. As protein: CASSRPTTRTGVNTGELFF.

This chain uses TRBV29-1 with TRBJ1-1; possibly TRBD1 for D (6 bases). The CDR3 has 14 amino acids. V lost 6 bases and J lost 4, with 18 bases in between. In germline, CDR1 is SQVTM, CDR2 ANQGSEA. The CDR3, as DNA: TGCAGCGTACAGGGTCCATCAAGGGGCACTGAAGCTTTCTTT. Translated: CSVQGPSRGTEAFF.

V and J are TRBV24-1 and TRBJ1-2; possibly TRBD1 for D (6 bases). The CDR3 length is 11 residues. Germline CDR1 KGHDR, CDR2 SFDVKD. V lost 9 bases, J lost 8 bases, and 12 bases lay in between. The CDR3 is CATSPGVGYTF. DNA for the CDR3: TGTGCCACCTCTCCAGGGGTCGGCTACACCTTC.

The V and J genes are TRBV11-2 and TRBJ2-3; D possibly corresponds to TRBD2 (5 bases). This CDR3 has 15 residues. CDR1 SGHAT and CDR2 FQNNGV come from the germline V gene. V lost 1 base to trimming and J lost 4 bases, with 12 bases between them. The CDR3 loop reads CASSLVGGSADTQYF. CDR3 sequence (DNA): TGTGCCAGCAGCTTAGTGGGCGGTAGCGCAGATACGCAGTATTTT. The complete variable domain, with remaining parts taken from reference TRBV11-2 and TRBJ2-3, reads EAGVAQSPRYKIIEKRQSVAFWCNPISGHATLYWYQQILGQGPKLLIQFQNNGVVDDSQLPKDRFSAERLKGVDSTLKIQPAKLEDSAVYLCASSLVGGSADTQYFGPGTRLTVL.

This chain uses TRBV6-2 or TRBV6-3 with TRBJ2-7, with a possible D match to TRBD2 (5 bases). Germline lookup yields CDR1 MNHEY and CDR2 SVGEGT. CDR3 size: 13 residues. With 6 bases removed from V and 2 bases from J, the gap between germline ends came to 11 bases. The CDR3 loop is CASSSTTTYEQYF. The CDR3 DNA reads TGTGCCAGCAGCTCGACTACCACCTACGAGCAGTACTTC.

This chain uses TRBV24-1 with TRBJ1-2; maybe TRBD1 (5 bases). CDR1 KGHDR and CDR2 SFDVKD come from the germline V gene. The CDR3 runs to 15 residues. Trimming cost V 4 bases and J 4 bases, with 15 bases left between them. This chain's CDR3 is CATSDPTVSRYGYTF. The CDR3 DNA reads as TGTGCCACCAGTGACCCGACAGTATCCCGCTATGGCTACACCTTC.

This clone was recorded once. The chain recombines TRBV5-1 with TRBJ2-7, with TRBD1 matching 9 bases. The trim removed 4 bases at V and 2 bases at J, leaving 4 bases unmatched. The CDR3 extends over 14 amino acids. Germline CDR1 SGHRS, CDR2 YFSETQ. CDR3 bases: TGCGCCAGCAGCGCCGGGACAGGGCCCTACGAGCAGTACTTC. Its protein is CASSAGTGPYEQYF.

The rearrangement uses TRBV9 and TRBJ1-2; TRBD1 aligns across 9 bases. From germline, CDR1 is SGDLS and CDR2 YYNGEE. CDR3 length equals 14 residues. V lost 0 bases to trimming and J lost 7 bases; unmatched junction nucleotides: 4. CDR3 sequence: CASSVASDRGGYTF. CDR3 in DNA: TGTGCCAGCAGCGTAGCTTCGGACAGGGGTGGCTACACCTTC.

The rearrangement links TRBV7-8 to TRBJ2-5, with a tentative D call TRBD1 (5 bases). Trimming took 5 bases from V and 5 from J, leaving 18 bases between them. CDR3 length equals 15 residues. Germline values: CDR1 SGHVS, CDR2 FQNEAQ. CDR3 in amino acids: CASSATLWGAETQYF. CDR3 nucleotide sequence: TGTGCCAGCAGCGCTACTCTATGGGGCGCGGAGACCCAGTACTTC.

This rearrangement joins TRBV9 to TRBJ2-1, with TRBD1 identical over 7 bases. The trim removed 4 bases at V and 0 bases at J, leaving 4 bases unmatched. CDR1 and CDR2 (germline): SGDLS, YYNGEE. This CDR3 comprises 15 residues. The CDR3 protein is CASSKDRLSYNEQFF. The CDR3 DNA follows: TGTGCCAGCAGCAAGGACAGGCTCTCCTACAATGAGCAGTTCTTC.

V is TRBV5-1 and J is TRBJ1-2; perhaps TRBD1 as D (6 bases). Germline CDR1 and CDR2: SGHRS and YFSETQ. This CDR3 is built from 14 residues. The V end was cut by 6 bases, the J end by 7 bases, with 19 bases between. The chain's CDR3 is CASTPGEKGGGYTF. The CDR3 nucleotides are TGCGCCAGCACCCCTGGAGAGAAAGGGGGTGGCTACACCTTC.

A few counts support this clone. The V and J genes are TRBV5-6 and TRBJ1-3; the D is unclear. The germline CDR1 and CDR2 sequences are SGHDT and YYEEEE. V lost 5 bases, J lost 0 bases, and 15 bases lay in between. This CDR3 has 16 residues. The CDR3 is CASSAGGRVSGNTIYF. The CDR3 DNA sequence: TGTGCCAGCAGTGCAGGCGGGCGGGTCTCTGGAAACACCATATATTTT.

This clone turned up a few times. The chain employs TRBV5-1 and TRBJ2-7, with TRBD2 as a possible D gene (6 bases). This CDR3 spans 14 amino acids. V shed 2 bases and J shed 0 bases, with 9 bases lying between them. The germline gives CDR1 SGHRS, CDR2 YFSETQ. CDR3 sequence: CASSFTSPSYEQYF. The CDR3 coding sequence is TGCGCCAGCAGCTTCACTAGCCCCTCCTACGAGCAGTACTTC.

This clone was observed a handful of times. The genes are TRBV5-6 and TRBJ1-5, with D possibly being TRBD1 (5 bases). Trimming took off 4 bases at V and 6 bases at J, with 14 bases between the two ends. The CDR3 has 14 residues. CDR1 is SGHDT, CDR2 YYEEEE, per germline. The CDR3 reads CASSTGPGGQPQHF. For the CDR3, the DNA is TGTGCCAGCAGCACCGGACCGGGGGGTCAGCCCCAGCATTTT.

The rearrangement uses TRBV3-1 (or the pseudogene TRBV3-2) and TRBJ1-3; no reliable D call. In germline, CDR1 is LGHDT, CDR2 YNNKEL (reference sequence). The CDR3 consists of 15 residues. Trimming removed 1 base from V and 0 bases from J, with 7 bases in between. The CDR3 reads CASSQARASGNTIYF. CDR3 nucleotides: TGTGCCAGCAGCCAAGCGAGGGCCTCTGGAAACACCATATATTTT.

The chain carries TRBV5-1 and TRBJ2-1; 16 bases fit TRBD2. The CDR3 contains 18 residues. Germline CDR1 SGHRS, CDR2 YFSETQ. With 3 bases clipped from V and 7 bases from J, the junction kept 10 bases outside the gene matches. CDR3 DNA: TGCGCCAGCAGCTCGGGACTAGCGGGGGGGCCTCCTAGAAATGAGCAGTTCTTC. It codes for CASSSGLAGGPPRNEQFF.

This chain uses TRBV27 with TRBJ2-5, with D uncertain. This CDR3 contains 14 residues. Trimming shortened V by 5 bases and J by 4 bases, and 14 bases separated the two germline ends. Germline V gives CDR1 MNHEY, CDR2 SMNVEV (reference sequence). CDR3 DNA: TGTGCCAGCAGTCATGACCCCCGAGGAGAGACCCAGTACTTC. This translates into CASSHDPRGETQYF.

The chain has TRBV5-1 and TRBJ2-3; 7 nucleotides line up with TRBD2. The CDR3 is made up of 12 amino acids. V shed 5 bases and J 3 bases; nucleotides not matched to a gene: 0. Germline V gene lookup returns CDR1 SGHRS and CDR2 YFSETQ. Here the CDR3 reads CASRGGTDTQYF. The CDR3, as DNA: TGCGCCAGCAGGGGGGGGACAGATACGCAGTATTTT.

The chain couples TRBV7-8 to TRBJ2-2, with D possibly matching TRBD2 (6 bases). The CDR3 covers 16 residues. The germline V gene has CDR1 SGHVS and CDR2 FQNEAQ. V was shortened by 3 bases and J by 1 base, with 12 bases between the two germline ends. CDR3: CASSFRGLLNTGELFF. In DNA form, the CDR3 reads TGTGCCAGCAGCTTTAGGGGACTTTTGAACACCGGGGAGCTGTTTTTT. Combining the CDR3 with reference TRBV7-8 and TRBJ2-2 gives the whole variable domain GAGVSQSPRYKVAKRGQDVALRCDPISGHVSLFWYQQALGQGPEFLTYFQNEAQLDKSGLPSDRFFAERPEGSVSTLKIQRTQQEDSAVYLCASSFRGLLNTGELFFGEGSRLTVL.

The rearrangement joins TRBV7-2 to TRBJ2-7, with 7 bases fitting TRBD2. Germline V lookup: CDR1 SGHTA, CDR2 FQGNSA. V shed 3 bases, J shed 6 bases, and the junction held 5 bases outside the gene matches. The CDR3 has 13 residues. CDR3 loop: CASSLRGGLEQYF. The CDR3 DNA reads TGTGCCAGCAGCTTGAGGGGAGGGCTCGAGCAGTACTTC.

The chain is built from TRBV4-2 and TRBJ2-7, with TRBD1 identical over 7 bases. The ends lost 3 bases at V and 5 bases at J; junction bases unmatched: 16. This CDR3 is built from 17 residues. Germline CDR1 is LGHNA and CDR2 is YNFKEQ. CDR3 nucleotide sequence: TGTGCCAGCAGCCAGGCTAACCGACAGGGAGAGGGCCACGAGCAGTACTTC. As protein: CASSQANRQGEGHEQYF.